The 15 T cell receptor beta chains reported below all come from one sample, sequenced in a study of T cells after yellow fever vaccination. TCRdb re-analysed the 5' RACE reads in MiXCR, keeping a single row per CDR3 protein. This table holds some 340,000 distinct CDR3 sequences, around 11% found once. The sequenced sample was CD4+ T cells sorted from PBMCs, obtained 45 days after the yellow fever booster vaccination. These receptors all stem from a man in his late teens or twenties who received the YFV17D yellow fever vaccine.

The chain recombines TRBV9 with TRBJ2-7; TRBD1 or TRBD2 may be the D gene (5 bases each). Germline CDR1 SGDLS, CDR2 YYNGEE. This CDR3 is 15 amino acids long. Trimming shortened V by 3 bases and J by 2 bases, and 15 bases separated the two germline ends. The CDR3 sequence: CASSAQPGPAYEQYF. The DNA for the CDR3 is TGTGCCAGCAGCGCCCAACCGGGACCAGCCTACGAGCAGTACTTC.

This clonotype was detected only a few times. The chain carries TRBV29-1 and TRBJ2-5, with D possibly being TRBD2 (6 bases). In germline, CDR1 is SQVTM, CDR2 ANQGSEA. This CDR3 is 13 amino acids long. Trimming left V 4 bases short and J 10 bases short, with 19 bases between. DNA of the CDR3: TGCAGCGTTGGGGGGGTCCACCGGGACGTCCAGTACTTC. Amino acid sequence: CSVGGVHRDVQYF.

The gene calls are TRBV20-1 and TRBJ2-1; D perhaps matches TRBD2 (6 bases). The V gene lost 6 bases and the J gene lost 13 bases, with 13 bases spanning the gap. CDR1 and CDR2 from the germline V gene are DFQATT and SNEGSKA (reference sequence). The CDR3 is made up of 10 amino acids. Here the CDR3 DNA reads TGCAGTGCATACGGGGGAGCCCAGTTCTTC. As protein: CSAYGGAQFF.

This clonotype was detected a few times. The V call is TRBV6-2 or TRBV6-3, the J call TRBJ2-1, with no clear D. The CDR3 has 12 amino acids. V gave up 6 bases and J gave up 5 bases, with 8 bases separating them. Germline CDR1 is MNHEY and CDR2 is SVGEGT. For the CDR3, the DNA is TGTGCCAGCAGAACCCTAGACAATGAGCAGTTCTTC. Protein sequence: CASRTLDNEQFF.

This clonotype has a count of ten or more. The gene calls are TRBV6-5 and TRBJ2-3, with D unresolved. Trimming pared 6 bases from V and 0 bases from J, leaving 16 bases between. Germline values: CDR1 MNHEY, CDR2 SVGAGI. The CDR3 sequence is 16 residues long. CDR3 in amino acids: CASSPMTLISTDTQYF. The CDR3 bases are TGTGCCAGCAGCCCTATGACTTTAATTAGCACAGATACGCAGTATTTT.

This clonotype appeared a few times. The chain recombines TRBV9 with TRBJ1-6, with D unresolved. Trimming took off 2 bases at V and 0 bases at J, with 3 bases between the two ends. The CDR3 covers 14 residues. Germline V gene sequence: CDR1 SGDLS, CDR2 YYNGEE. The CDR3 spells CASSVASYNSPLHF. As DNA, the CDR3 is TGTGCCAGCAGCGTCGCCTCCTATAATTCACCCCTCCACTTT.

This clonotype was seen a few times. This chain joins TRBV12-3 or TRBV12-4 and TRBJ2-1; 11 bases align to TRBD2. V was clipped by 0 bases and J by 5 bases; unmatched bases: 0. This CDR3 region has 15 residues. The CDR3 nucleotides read TGTGCCAGCAGTTTAGCTAGCGGGGGGGACAATGAGCAGTTCTTC. The encoded protein is CASSLASGGDNEQFF.

The chain uses TRBV11-2 and TRBJ2-5; D could derive from TRBD1 or TRBD2 (5 bases each). Trimming cost V 3 bases and J 5 bases, with 10 bases left between them. Germline V lookup: CDR1 SGHAT, CDR2 FQNNGV. The CDR3 is made up of 13 amino acids. CDR3 sequence reads: CASSFEGWETQYF. In DNA, the CDR3 is TGTGCCAGCAGCTTTGAGGGGTGGGAGACCCAGTACTTC.

In its sample, this clonotype was seen a few times. The chain is built from TRBV6-5 and TRBJ1-1; 7 nucleotides line up with TRBD1. The V and J ends lost 5 bases and 3 bases, in that order; junction bases with no gene match: 6. Germline V gene sequence: CDR1 MNHEY, CDR2 SVGAGI. This CDR3 spans 14 amino acids. CDR3 in amino acids: CASSPQGGYTEAFF. The DNA for the CDR3 is TGTGCCAGCAGTCCCCAGGGGGGGTACACTGAAGCTTTCTTT.

The chain joins TRBV2 to TRBJ1-6; TRBD1 matches at 9 bases. Germline CDR1 is SNHLY and CDR2 is FYNNEI. Trimming removed 4 bases from V and 10 bases from J; junction bases left unmatched: 8. The CDR3 has 15 residues. The CDR3 loop is CASSGGTGRNSPLHF. CDR3 bases: TGTGCCAGCAGTGGAGGGACAGGGAGGAACTCACCCCTCCACTTT.

This clonotype has a handful of counts. The chain joins TRBV7-9 to TRBJ1-4, with TRBD1 identical over 7 bases. Germline CDR1 is SEHNR and CDR2 is FQNEAQ (reference sequence). This CDR3 contains 13 residues. V shed 10 bases, J shed 3 bases, and the junction held 5 bases outside the gene matches. The CDR3 DNA reads as TGTGCCACCTCCGGGACAGCTAATGAAAAACTGTTTTTT. It yields the protein CATSGTANEKLFF.

The chain recombines TRBV5-1 with TRBJ2-7, with 7 nucleotides matching TRBD2. Looked up from germline, CDR1 is SGHRS and CDR2 is YFSETQ. This CDR3 is 14 amino acids long. After removal of 0 bases from V and 5 bases from J, the junction contained 5 bases not matched to a gene. CDR3 DNA sequence: TGCGCCAGCAGCTTGGAGGCGGGGGTTAACGAGCAGTACTTC. Amino acids: CASSLEAGVNEQYF.

The chain joins TRBV10-3 to TRBJ2-5; 9 nucleotides agree with TRBD1. Unmatched junction bases numbered 10, after V lost 6 bases and J lost 5 bases. The CDR3 runs 15 residues. CDR1 is ENHRY, CDR2 SYGVKD, per germline. CDR3 sequence: CAISLVQGAGETQYF. CDR3 DNA sequence: TGTGCCATCAGCCTCGTACAGGGGGCAGGGGAGACCCAGTACTTC.

The V gene is TRBV7-9, the J gene TRBJ1-1; 7 bases fit TRBD1. The J segment lost 11 bases and the V segment lost 5 bases, leaving 8 bases of the junction unmatched. This CDR3 is built from 12 residues. Germline V CDR1 and CDR2: SEHNR, FQNEAQ (reference sequence). CDR3 sequence (DNA): TGTGCCAGCAGCGCACAGACAGGGTTGGCTTTCTTT. Encoded protein: CASSAQTGLAFF.

In its sample, this clonotype was seen many times. CDR3 amino acids: CASSQDRGARKLFF. CDR3 bases: TGCGCCAGCAGCCAAGACAGGGGGGCGCGAAAACTGTTTTTT. J is TRBJ1-4 and V is TRBV4-3; TRBD1 matches 7 bases. V lost 0 bases, J lost 10 bases, and 5 bases stayed unmatched. Germline-derived CDR1 and CDR2 are LGHNA and YSLEER. This CDR3 contains 14 residues.